Below, 14 T cell receptor beta chains from the same sample are listed, as sequenced in a study of T cell repertoires in cytomegalovirus infection. One entry per CDR3 protein, called by TCRdb with MiXCR from the reads. Here the sample spans about half a million distinct CDR3 sequences, about 42% being singletons. Their cognate antigens are unknown. Material: cultured PBMCs, obtained from culture after CMV antigen stimulation. The origin of the receptors is a human donor in good health (CMV status not recorded). Some clones in this sample may be carry-over from other donors' samples.

There are a few counts of this clonotype. The genes are TRBV2 and TRBJ1-2, with D unclear. V shed 5 bases and J shed 6 bases, with 10 bases lying between them. CDR1 SNHLY and CDR2 FYNNEI come from the germline V gene. This CDR3 has 12 residues. CDR3 region: CASSFGRDGYTF. As DNA, the CDR3 is TGTGCCAGCAGTTTCGGACGGGATGGCTACACCTTC.

This rearrangement joins TRBV10-3 to TRBJ2-1; 13 nucleotides align to TRBD2. Germline-derived CDR1 and CDR2 are ENHRY and SYGVKD. Germline trimming cut 0 bases from V and 7 bases from J; bases unmatched to any gene: 9. The CDR3 spans 18 residues. This CDR3 reads CAISESQLLAGGRNEQFF. CDR3 nucleotides: TGTGCCATCAGTGAGTCCCAACTACTAGCGGGAGGGAGGAATGAGCAGTTCTTC.

The V and J genes are TRBV7-2 and TRBJ1-6; perhaps TRBD1 as D (5 bases). This CDR3 region has 16 residues. V was trimmed by 2 bases and J by 2 bases, leaving 10 bases between them. The germline gives CDR1 SGHTA, CDR2 FQGNSA. The CDR3 DNA sequence: TGTGCCAGCAGCTTAACTCGGGGACCCTATAATTCACCCCTCCACTTT. It codes for CASSLTRGPYNSPLHF. Complete variable domain (other parts from reference TRBV7-2 and TRBJ1-6): GAGVSQSPSNKVTEKGKDVELRCDPISGHTALYWYRQSLGQGLEFLIYFQGNSAPDKSGLPSDRFSAERTGGSVSTLTIQRTQQEDSAVYLCASSLTRGPYNSPLHFGNGTRLTVT.

This rearrangement joins TRBV20-1 to TRBJ1-5; the match to TRBD1 covers 7 bases. The V and J ends lost 6 bases and 6 bases, in that order; junction bases with no gene match: 8. Germline assignment: CDR1 DFQATT and CDR2 SNEGSKA (reference sequence). The CDR3 has 13 amino acids. CDR3 DNA sequence: TGCAGTGCACGAGGGGGCTGGGGTCAGCCCCAGCATTTT. This codes for CSARGGWGQPQHF.

The chain recombines TRBV27 with TRBJ2-7, with 9 positions matching TRBD2. The CDR3 contains 15 residues. V dropped 2 bases and J dropped 2; count of bases not matched to a gene: 4. Germline-derived CDR1 and CDR2 are MNHEY and SMNVEV (reference sequence). CDR3 bases: TGTGCCAGCAGTTTAGCGCTAGCGGGAACCTACGAGCAGTACTTC. As protein: CASSLALAGTYEQYF.

This chain uses TRBV11-2 with TRBJ2-5; TRBD2 agrees at 12 bases. The CDR3 has 15 amino acids. Per germline, CDR1 SGHAT and CDR2 FQNNGV. With 4 bases clipped from V and 4 bases from J, the junction kept 4 bases outside the gene matches. The CDR3 sequence is CASSSTSGRPETQYF. DNA of the CDR3: TGTGCCAGCAGCTCGACTAGCGGGAGACCAGAGACCCAGTACTTC.

The DNA for the CDR3 is TGTGCCAGTAGTCTGATGGGGGGGAATAGCAATCAGCCCCAGCATTTT. Translation: CASSLMGGNSNQPQHF. The chain couples TRBV19 to TRBJ1-5; a weak D match, TRBD1 (5 bases). Germline V gene lookup returns CDR1 LNHDA and CDR2 SQIVND (reference sequence). This CDR3 region has 16 residues. V gave up 5 bases and J gave up 0 bases, with 14 bases separating them.

The chain carries TRBV7-6 and TRBJ2-7; 10 bases map to TRBD1. CDR3 size: 15 residues. After removal of 4 bases from V and 2 bases from J, the junction contained 5 bases not matched to a gene. The germline V gene encodes CDR1 SGHVS and CDR2 FNYEAQ. The CDR3 here is CASSSDRGATYEQYF. CDR3 DNA: TGTGCCAGCAGCTCGGACAGGGGGGCGACCTACGAGCAGTACTTC.

This clonotype was picked up one time. The CDR3 loop reads CAISTRAYEQYF. In DNA, the CDR3 is TGTGCCATCAGCACTAGGGCCTACGAGCAGTACTTC. The chain uses TRBV10-3 and TRBJ2-7; D may be TRBD2 (5 bases). Looked up from germline, CDR1 is ENHRY and CDR2 is SYGVKD. The germline V and J ends were trimmed by 6 bases and 2 bases, with 8 bases remaining between them. The CDR3 runs 12 residues.

The chain couples TRBV7-8 to TRBJ2-4; weak D call: TRBD1 (6 bases). Trimming shortened V by 4 bases and J by 0 bases, and 16 bases separated the two germline ends. The CDR3 is made up of 17 amino acids. Germline lookup yields CDR1 SGHVS and CDR2 FQNEAQ. CDR3 in amino acids: CASSSRIRGGAKNIQYF. CDR3 in DNA: TGTGCCAGCAGCTCCCGAATCAGGGGCGGAGCCAAAAACATTCAGTACTTC.

The chain uses TRBV27 and TRBJ1-5, with 12 bases aligning to TRBD1. This CDR3 is built from 16 residues. Germline CDR1 reads MNHEY; CDR2 reads SMNVEV (reference sequence). Losses at the gene ends were 4 bases for V and 11 bases for J; bases not matched to a gene: 12. The CDR3 sequence is CASSSGGTGGEGSQHF. In DNA, the CDR3 is TGTGCCAGCAGTTCAGGGGGGACAGGGGGCGAGGGGTCCCAGCATTTT.

This clonotype was observed a single time. The genes are TRBV6-8 and TRBJ2-5; TRBD1 matches 11 bases. The V segment lost 8 bases and the J segment 5 bases; nucleotides outside the gene matches: 4. From germline, CDR1 is MNHGY and CDR2 SAAAGT. The CDR3 runs 13 residues. CDR3 sequence reads: CASLGQGVETQYF. For the CDR3, the DNA is TGTGCCAGCTTGGGACAGGGGGTCGAGACCCAGTACTTC.

This clonotype has only a few counts. The chain uses TRBV6-5 and TRBJ2-5; a weak D match, TRBD2 (5 bases). In germline, CDR1 is MNHEY, CDR2 SVGAGI. The CDR3 has 14 residues. V was trimmed by 7 bases and J by 5 bases, leaving 17 bases between them. The CDR3 loop is CASNPWAGGETQYF. In nucleotides, the CDR3 is TGTGCCAGCAACCCATGGGCGGGCGGGGAGACCCAGTACTTC.

This clonotype was detected many times. The chain joins TRBV7-2 to TRBJ2-3; 15 bases match TRBD2. The CDR3 runs 15 residues. V lost 6 bases, J lost 7 bases, and 5 bases stayed unmatched. CDR1 SGHTA and CDR2 FQGNSA come from the germline V gene. CDR3 nucleotides: TGTGCCAGCAGGAGCGGGACTAGCGGGGGGAATACGCAGTATTTT. This translates into CASRSGTSGGNTQYF.